What follows are 24 T cell receptor beta chains derived from one specimen sequenced in a study of cytomegalovirus exposure and HLA in healthy donors. Primers for the PCR totalled 60 Vbeta and 13 Jbeta. TCRdb's table, derived via immunoSEQ multiplex PCR, lists solely in-frame clones and lacks some. Counted here are about 140,000 clones, 70% to 85% occurring once; the ten biggest clones make up 1.4%. Sample: PBMCs. The receptor set was obtained from a man in his thirties or forties in good health and CMV-seropositive.

V usage is TRBV7-2 and J usage is TRBJ2-5, with D tentatively TRBD2 (5 bases). Germline V CDR1 and CDR2: SGHTA, FQGNSA. This CDR3 is 14 amino acids long. V was cut by 5 bases and J by 2 bases, with 12 bases left in between. As DNA, the CDR3 is TGTGCCAGCAGCACTAGGACTTCGCAAGAGACCCAGTACTTC. Translation gives CASSTRTSQETQYF.

The chain uses TRBV21-1 and TRBJ1-5; the table's D call, TRBD1, has no DNA check behind it. TRBV21-1 is a recognized pseudogene. This CDR3 comprises 17 residues. CDR3 DNA sequence: TGTGCCAGCAGCAAAGCAGGGGACAGGGAATTCCATCAGCCCCAGCATTTT. As protein: CASSKAGDREFHQPQHF.

The DNA for the CDR3 is TGTGCCAGCAGGGGACTAGCGGACACCGGGGAGCTGTTTTTT. Residues: CASRGLADTGELFF. This chain connects TRBV6-4 to TRBJ2-2, with 11 bases lining up with TRBD2. Germline V gene data show CDR1 as MRHNA and CDR2 as SNTAGT. CDR3 length equals 14 residues. V was pared by 6 bases and J by 3 bases, with 0 bases of the junction left unmatched.

V usage is TRBV6-6 and J usage is TRBJ2-7, with 7 bases identical to TRBD2. V lost 5 bases to trimming and J lost 5 bases; unmatched junction nucleotides: 6. The CDR3 consists of 13 residues. From germline, CDR1 is MNHNY and CDR2 SVGAGI (reference sequence). The CDR3 DNA is TGTGCCAGCAGTCCACTAGCGTCGAACGAGCAGTACTTC. Translated, it gives CASSPLASNEQYF.

This rearrangement joins TRBV19 to TRBJ2-5, with TRBD2 matching 14 bases. The CDR3 extends over 17 amino acids. V was pared by 2 bases and J by 5 bases, with 7 bases of the junction left unmatched. The V gene's germline CDR1 is LNHDA and CDR2 SQIVND (reference sequence). CDR3 in amino acids: CASSITGTSGSLETQYF. The CDR3 DNA is TGTGCCAGTAGTATAACCGGGACTAGCGGGAGTTTGGAGACCCAGTACTTC.

The rearrangement links TRBV2 to TRBJ2-5, with 7 nucleotides matching TRBD2. CDR1 SNHLY and CDR2 FYNNEI come from the germline V gene. After removal of 8 bases from V and 3 bases from J, the junction contained 9 bases not matched to a gene. The CDR3 totals 14 residues. DNA of the CDR3: TGTGCCAGCGCCCGTATTGGGGGGGAAGAGACCCAGTACTTC. Protein: CASARIGGEETQYF.

CDR3 sequence (DNA): TGCGCCAGCAGCTTGGCGGCAGGGTGGGGGAACACTGAAGCTTTCTTT. Its protein is CASSLAAGWGNTEAFF. This chain connects TRBV5-1 to TRBJ1-1; weak D call: TRBD1 (5 bases). Germline lookup yields CDR1 SGHRS and CDR2 YFSETQ. Trimming removed 0 bases at V and 1 base at J, with 13 bases between. The CDR3 is 16 residues long. Variable domain in full (rest from reference TRBV5-1 and TRBJ1-1): KAGVTQTPRYLIKTRGQQVTLSCSPISGHRSVSWYQQTPGQGLQFLFEYFSETQRNKGNFPGRFSGRQFSNSRSEMNVSTLELGDSALYLCASSLAAGWGNTEAFFGQGTRLTVV.

V usage is TRBV15 and J usage is TRBJ2-7, with D maybe TRBD1 (6 bases). Germline V gene sequence: CDR1 LNHNV, CDR2 YYDKDF (reference sequence). V lost 1 base to trimming and J lost 4 bases, with 11 bases between them. This CDR3 has 14 residues. The CDR3 reads CATSRALQGYEQYF. The CDR3 nucleotides are TGTGCCACCAGCAGAGCCCTGCAGGGGTACGAGCAGTACTTC. Filled out from reference TRBV15 and TRBJ2-7, the complete variable domain reads DAMVIQNPRYQVTQFGKPVTLSCSQTLNHNVMYWYQQKSSQAPKLLFHYYDKDFNNEADTPDNFQSRRPNTSFCFLDIRSPGLGDTAMYLCATSRALQGYEQYFGPGTRLTVT.

The chain has TRBV7-8 and TRBJ2-1, with D possibly TRBD2 on 5 matching bases. V was clipped by 1 base and J by 6 bases, with 10 bases between them. Germline assignment: CDR1 SGHVS and CDR2 FQNEAQ. The CDR3 runs to 14 residues. This chain's CDR3 is CASSLELVINEQFF. CDR3 DNA sequence: TGTGCCAGCAGCTTAGAACTAGTCATCAATGAGCAGTTCTTC.

V is TRBV5-1 and J is TRBJ2-7; maybe TRBD1 (6 bases). Germline lookup yields CDR1 SGHRS and CDR2 YFSETQ. CDR3 length equals 12 residues. Trimming took off 0 bases at V and 7 bases at J, with 8 bases between the two ends. This CDR3 is CASSLDRDEQYF. CDR3 nucleotides: TGCGCCAGCAGCTTGGACAGGGATGAGCAGTACTTC.

This clone occurred once. V is TRBV5-1 and J is TRBJ2-7, with D possibly TRBD1 on 5 matching bases. Germline lookup yields CDR1 SGHRS and CDR2 YFSETQ. The CDR3 consists of 15 residues. V was clipped by 0 bases and J by 7 bases, with 17 bases between them. The CDR3 nucleotides are TGCGCCAGCAGCTTGGAAGCCCCCAGGGTTAGAGAGCAGTACTTC. This codes for CASSLEAPRVREQYF.

This clone was seen only once. The chain uses TRBV5-5 and TRBJ1-1; the D gene is possibly TRBD1 (6 bases). This CDR3 is built from 14 residues. Germline CDR1 is SGHKS and CDR2 is YYEKEE (reference sequence). V lost 2 bases to trimming and J lost 0 bases, with 8 bases between them. The CDR3 DNA sequence: TGTGCCAGCAGCTTTACAGGGCTGAACACTGAAGCTTTCTTT. As protein: CASSFTGLNTEAFF.

The chain couples TRBV7-2 to TRBJ2-2; 7 bases are shared with TRBD1. This CDR3 spans 16 amino acids. The ends lost 5 bases at V and 1 base at J; junction bases unmatched: 7. Germline CDR1 SGHTA, CDR2 FQGNSA. CDR3 amino acids: CASSEKTGRNTGELFF. DNA for the CDR3: TGTGCCAGCAGCGAAAAGACAGGGCGGAACACCGGGGAGCTGTTTTTT. The entire variable domain, with the rest obtained from reference TRBV7-2 and TRBJ2-2, is as follows: GAGVSQSPSNKVTEKGKDVELRCDPISGHTALYWYRQSLGQGLEFLIYFQGNSAPDKSGLPSDRFSAERTGGSVSTLTIQRTQQEDSAVYLCASSEKTGRNTGELFFGEGSRLTVL.

The chain links TRBV27 to TRBJ1-5; D call uncertain. Trimming left V 5 bases short and J 3 bases short, with 8 bases between. This CDR3 comprises 13 residues. Germline CDR1 and CDR2: MNHEY and SMNVEV (reference sequence). In DNA form, the CDR3 reads TGTGCCAGCAGTACAGCCCTCAATCAGCCCCAGCATTTT. Translating gives CASSTALNQPQHF.

This chain uses TRBV5-1 with TRBJ2-7, with 7 bases fitting TRBD1. The CDR3 sequence is 14 residues long. Germline V gene lookup returns CDR1 SGHRS and CDR2 YFSETQ. After removal of 5 bases from V and 5 bases from J, the junction contained 10 bases not matched to a gene. Written as DNA, the CDR3 is TGCGCCAGCAGTTCCCAACAGGGGTTCAACGAGCAGTACTTC. Translated: CASSSQQGFNEQYF. Supplemented by reference TRBV5-1 and TRBJ2-7, the full variable domain reads KAGVTQTPRYLIKTRGQQVTLSCSPISGHRSVSWYQQTPGQGLQFLFEYFSETQRNKGNFPGRFSGRQFSNSRSEMNVSTLELGDSALYLCASSSQQGFNEQYFGPGTRLTVT.

CDR3: CASSLVVARDEQFF. The CDR3 DNA is TGCGCCAGCAGCTTGGTGGTAGCTAGAGATGAGCAGTTCTTC. This rearrangement joins TRBV5-1 to TRBJ2-1, with D unresolved. The CDR3 sequence is 14 residues long. Trimming took 0 bases from V and 8 from J, leaving 12 bases between them. The V gene's germline CDR1 is SGHRS and CDR2 YFSETQ.

The chain joins TRBV21-1 to TRBJ2-7; the table gives TRBD2 as D, unverified against the DNA. TRBV21-1 is an annotated pseudogene. The length of the CDR3 is 13 residues. The CDR3 region is CASSFKEAYEQYF. Here the CDR3 DNA reads TGTGCCAGCAGCTTTAAGGAGGCCTACGAGCAGTACTTC.

The V call is TRBV28, the J call TRBJ2-7; D is possibly TRBD1 (5 bases). V lost 1 base to trimming and J lost 2 bases, with 9 bases between them. The V gene's germline CDR1 is MDHEN and CDR2 SYDVKM. CDR3 size: 14 residues. CDR3 nucleotide sequence: TGTGCCAGCAGTTTATTAGACAGTACCTACGAGCAGTACTTC. Encoded protein: CASSLLDSTYEQYF. Full variable domain (missing parts from reference TRBV28 and TRBJ2-7): DVKVTQSSRYLVKRTGEKVFLECVQDMDHENMFWYRQDPGLGLRLIYFSYDVKMKEKGDIPEGYSVSREKKERFSLILESASTNQTSMYLCASSLLDSTYEQYFGPGTRLTVT.

V is TRBV28 and J is TRBJ1-2, with D unresolved. Germline CDR1 MDHEN, CDR2 SYDVKM. The ends were cut back, 2 bases at V and 5 bases at J, with 6 bases in the middle. The CDR3 consists of 12 residues. DNA of the CDR3: TGTGCCAGCAGTTTAAGGAGTTATGGCTACACCTTC. Protein product: CASSLRSYGYTF.

In its sample, this clone was seen a few times. At the DNA level, this CDR3 is encoded by other sequences in the same sample as well. The chain couples TRBV28 to TRBJ2-7; TRBD1 matches at 7 bases. V trimming: 5 bases; J trimming: 0 bases; junction bases outside the gene matches: 10. The CDR3 consists of 16 residues. CDR1 is MDHEN and CDR2 is SYDVKM in the germline V gene. The CDR3 loop is CASSRLGGENSYEQYF. The CDR3 DNA follows: TGTGCCAGCAGTCGTTTAGGGGGCGAAAACTCCTACGAGCAGTACTTC.

In this sample, this clone turned up once. The CDR3 nucleotides read TGTGCCAGCAGCGGGACAGCAAATAACTATGGCTACACCTTC. Amino acid sequence: CASSGTANNYGYTF. This chain uses TRBV6-5 with TRBJ1-2; TRBD1 agrees at 7 bases. Germline CDR1 reads MNHEY; CDR2 reads SVGAGI. The CDR3 length is 14 residues. The J segment lost 1 base and the V segment lost 6 bases, leaving 5 bases of the junction unmatched.

This clone was observed a handful of times. The V call is TRBV6-5, the J call TRBJ1-1, with D possibly being TRBD1 (6 bases). The germline V gene has CDR1 MNHEY and CDR2 SVGAGI. The V end lost 6 bases, the J end lost 3 bases, and 11 bases lay between the germline ends. This CDR3 comprises 13 residues. The CDR3 nucleotides read TGTGCCAGCAGGGCCGAGGGGGACACTGAAGCTTTCTTT. Translating it yields CASRAEGDTEAFF.

This CDR3 reads CASSQGVTYEQYF. The CDR3 nucleotides are TGCGCCAGCAGCCAGGGGGTTACTTACGAGCAGTACTTC. The chain employs TRBV5-1 and TRBJ2-7, with 7 bases lining up with TRBD1. The CDR3 consists of 13 residues. Germline assignment: CDR1 SGHRS and CDR2 YFSETQ. V shed 4 bases and J 4 bases; nucleotides not matched to a gene: 5.

This clone was counted only a few times. The rearrangement links TRBV19 to TRBJ2-7; 12 nucleotides agree with TRBD2. Per germline, CDR1 LNHDA and CDR2 SQIVND (reference sequence). The CDR3 is 14 residues long. With 6 bases clipped from V and 6 bases from J, the junction kept 6 bases outside the gene matches. In DNA form, the CDR3 reads TGTGCCAGTAGCCTAGCGGGGGGGCGTAGCGAGCAGTACTTC. This sequence encodes CASSLAGGRSEQYF.